Included here is one TCR beta chain sequence, with context. Only in-frame clones appear in the TCRdb table, and some are missing; sequencing was by immunoSEQ multiplex PCR. The table shows 250,000 or so clones, with more than 75% occurring only once. The V and J ends lost 1 base and 4 bases respectively, with 7 bases between them. CDR1 SGHVS and CDR2 FQNEAQ come from the germline V gene. This CDR3 contains 14 residues. The sample originates from a study of blood T cell repertoires in COVID-19. Study-wide background: Sources were T cells, B-cell-depleted T cells, or PBMCs; the material itself was cDNA or gDNA.

Cohort assignment relied on participant-reported clinical history. The study recruited exposed participants who had met a COVID-19 case within 2 weeks before entry. The sequenced material came from PBMCs or T cells enriched from blood (not recorded which). This chain uses TRBV7-8 with TRBJ1-4; unclear D gene. The sequence was obtained from a woman aged 50 to 65 who had been exposed to COVID-19. The CDR3 is CASSLVQFNEKLFF. CDR3 nucleotides: TGTGCCAGCAGCTTAGTACAGTTTAATGAAAAACTGTTTTTT.